This T cell receptor (beta chain) appears in the sequencing data of a study of blood T cell repertoires in COVID-19. Study context: There were acute and convalescent COVID-19 samples, and they came from the United States, Italy and Spain. Sample material is recorded as cDNA or gDNA derived from T cells, B-cell-depleted T cells, or PBMCs.

Original data processing: Reference gene primer amplification in the assay estimated nucleated cell counts. The protocol was immunoSEQ multiplex PCR, while the TCRdb copy is restricted to in-frame clones and leaves out a portion. V and J calls plus clone size are reproduced from that table; the DNA served to infer D and trimming. The table records 150,000 to 200,000 clones, 88% of them present only once. The source of this sequence is a woman aged 25 to 39 with acute or convalescent COVID-19. The sample consisted of peripheral blood.

The CDR3 sequence: CASSPGGRNTEAFF. Written as DNA, the CDR3 is TGTGCCAGCAGCCCAGGGGGACGGAACACTGAAGCTTTCTTT. This chain links TRBV28 with TRBJ1-1; TRBD1 matches at 7 bases. The CDR3 spans 14 residues. V lost 6 bases and J lost 1; bases outside the gene matches: 5. Germline CDR1 and CDR2: MDHEN and SYDVKM. Full variable domain (rest looked up from reference TRBV28 and TRBJ1-1): DVKVTQSSRYLVKRTGEKVFLECVQDMDHENMFWYRQDPGLGLRLIYFSYDVKMKEKGDIPEGYSVSREKKERFSLILESASTNQTSMYLCASSPGGRNTEAFFGQGTRLTVV.